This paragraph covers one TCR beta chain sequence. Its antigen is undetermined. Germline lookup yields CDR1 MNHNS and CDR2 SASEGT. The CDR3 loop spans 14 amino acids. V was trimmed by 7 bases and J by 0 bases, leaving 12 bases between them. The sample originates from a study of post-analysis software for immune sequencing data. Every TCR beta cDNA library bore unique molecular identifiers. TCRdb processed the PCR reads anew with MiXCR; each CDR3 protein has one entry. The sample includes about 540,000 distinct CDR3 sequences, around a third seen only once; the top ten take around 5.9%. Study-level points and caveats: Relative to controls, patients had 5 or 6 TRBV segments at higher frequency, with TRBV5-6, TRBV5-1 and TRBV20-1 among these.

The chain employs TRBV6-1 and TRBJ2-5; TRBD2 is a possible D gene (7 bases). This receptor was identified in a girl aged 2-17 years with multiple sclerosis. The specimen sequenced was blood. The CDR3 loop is CASKRGGYQETQYF. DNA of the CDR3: TGTGCCAGCAAAAGGGGGGGGTACCAAGAGACCCAGTACTTC.